This T cell receptor beta chain was profiled in a study of T cell responses to AZD1222 COVID-19 vaccine (dated by TCRdb to the early 2020s). Notes on the research overall: A total of about 230 trial participants underwent TCR sequencing, of whom some 210 received two doses of AZD1222 and some 25 received two doses of the MenACWY control vaccine. Trial participants were enrolled into age subgroups of 18-55, 56-69 and 70-plus years, which contained roughly 150, 30 and 60 TCR-sequenced participants, respectively. General findings and caveats noted by the study authors: Epitopes outside the regions mutated in the B.1.351 and B.1.1.7 variants were reportedly recognized by nearly half of the unique spike-specific TCRs. Because no samples from the day 14 peak response were available, repertoires could be characterized only after the peak T cell response. CD4 TCRs associated with the vaccine covered the entire spike protein, and the dominant responses were in regions 160-218 and 743-854. Participants were mostly white British, with more females than males. The authors suggested clonal diversity may have been underestimated. Spike-specific TCR breadth and depth rose significantly after two AZD1222 doses compared with day 0 and with MenACWY recipients. The 56-69-year group was small, and its depth increase did not reach significance, likely because of low power. Conclusions about previously exposed vaccinees are limited because only a handful of AZD1222 recipients were SARS-CoV-2 seropositive at baseline.

The CDR3 numbers 13 residues from cysteine through phenylalanine. The retained sequence is limited to the CDR3, 39 bases, with the frame set at the first base. V and J are truncated by 3 bases and 1 base respectively, leaving an intervening sequence of 6 bases. The CDR3 regions of human TCRbeta chains were analyzed by immunosequencing. The original pipeline was this. TCRs in the repertoires were matched against a reference library of SARS-CoV-2-specific TCRs that had been generated with the MIRA antigen-specificity platform. Breadth was defined as the fraction of unique TCRs that were SARS-CoV-2-associated, and depth was defined as the fraction of total T cells that were SARS-CoV-2-associated. Using the MIRA data, every spike-specific TCR was mapped to the spike region that the TCR reacted to and assigned to either a CD4 or a CD8 class. Log10-transformed breadth and depth values were compared by one-way ANOVA with Sidak's multiple comparisons tests. TCRdb mirrors the immuneACCESS table, restricted to in-frame sequences. Some clones are absent from its copies; in checked studies, under half trace to an unresolved V gene, and the reason for the others is unknown. V and J calls and clone size are given by that table; D and trimming were obtained from the DNA. For this sample the table gives some 70,000 clones, of which 80% were detected only once. The top ten hold over 13% of the sample.

For this clone: Which antigen it targets is not known. Nothing much larger sits one base from this clone, and base qualities are not available. The sample contains more than one DNA sequence encoding this CDR3.

In light of the paper, this sample's time point label describes: about 28 days (+/-7) after the second vaccine dose. AZD1222 recipients whose second dose came at about 4 weeks and those whose second dose came at about 12 weeks were combined into one group, since spike-specific TCR depth and breadth did not differ between the two schedules. Samples from vaccinated people were obtained from the UK trials COV001 and COV002, which included a single-blind randomized controlled phase 2/3 trial of AZD1222 (ChAdOx1 nCoV-19) in healthy adults. Trial participant PBMC samples were collected at day 0 and day 28 after the second dose for TCRbeta chain sequencing.

The clonotype originates from an adult who received the AZD1222 COVID-19 vaccine. Recombination connected TRBV12-3 or TRBV12-4 to TRBJ1-1, with no confident D gene call. Here the sequenced sample was peripheral blood, taken 28 days after the second AZD1222 dose. The nucleotide sequence is TGTGCCAGCAGTTTGGGAGGGAACACTGAAGCTTTCTTT. Translated, this is CASSLGGNTEAFF.